These 7 T cell receptor beta chains were all obtained from the same sample, sequenced in a study of T-cell reconstitution after alpha-beta-depleted transplantation in children. Construction of the TCRbeta library involved unique molecular identifiers. TCRdb called the PCR reads again in MiXCR, with one record for every CDR3 protein. This sample has about 190,000 distinct CDR3 sequences, with 8.5% to 14% found just once. Here the sequenced sample was PBMCs, taken before TCRalphabeta/CD19-depleted stem cell transplant. Receptors were obtained from a boy younger than 10 with acute myeloid leukemia, due to receive a stem cell transplant.

This clonotype was counted at least ten times. The chain couples TRBV11-2 to TRBJ2-4; no clear D. V was trimmed by 5 bases and J by 1 base, leaving 21 bases between them. Germline lookup yields CDR1 SGHAT and CDR2 FQNNGV. The CDR3 length is 18 residues. The CDR3 loop is CASSARPPSVVAKNIQYF. CDR3 nucleotides: TGTGCCAGCAGCGCCCGACCCCCTTCGGTGGTTGCCAAAAACATTCAGTACTTC. Using reference TRBV11-2 and TRBJ2-4 for the parts outside the CDR3, the full variable domain is EAGVAQSPRYKIIEKRQSVAFWCNPISGHATLYWYQQILGQGPKLLIQFQNNGVVDDSQLPKDRFSAERLKGVDSTLKIQPAKLEDSAVYLCASSARPPSVVAKNIQYFGAGTRLSVL.

Ten or more counts support this clonotype. The rearrangement uses TRBV2 and TRBJ2-7, with D hard to call. The germline V gene has CDR1 SNHLY and CDR2 FYNNEI. The CDR3 totals 16 residues. V shed 0 bases and J shed 4 bases, with 16 bases lying between them. The CDR3 DNA is TGTGCCAGCAGTGAAGCGCTTCGGGCCAGTCTTTACGAGCAGTACGTC. Its translation: CASSEALRASLYEQYV.

This clonotype was counted at least ten times. This rearrangement joins TRBV2 to TRBJ2-2, with a tentative D call TRBD2 (6 bases). This CDR3 spans 12 amino acids. Germline V CDR1 and CDR2: SNHLY, FYNNEI. Trimming left V 4 bases short and J 6 bases short, with 6 bases between. CDR3 in amino acids: CASSGRAGELFF. The CDR3 bases are TGTGCCAGCAGTGGGAGGGCCGGGGAGCTGTTTTTT. The full variable domain, with the rest looked up from reference TRBV2 and TRBJ2-2, is EPEVTQTPSHQVTQMGQEVILRCVPISNHLYFYWYRQILGQKVEFLVSFYNNEISEKSEIFDDQFSVERPDGSNFTLKIRSTKLEDSAMYFCASSGRAGELFFGEGSRLTVL.

The rearrangement links TRBV12-3 or TRBV12-4 to TRBJ2-1, with TRBD2 as a possible D gene (6 bases). Deletions cut 1 base from V and 1 base from J, with 14 bases between. The CDR3 loop spans 17 amino acids. CDR3 in DNA: TGTGCCAGCAGTTTAGTCTTCCGGGAGAGGTCCTACAATGAGCAGTTCTTC. Encoded protein: CASSLVFRERSYNEQFF.

On this clonotype: A read error is possible here, since a much larger clone lies one base away. This sequence joins TRBV5-1 and TRBJ1-1; D not resolved. The CDR3 covers 14 residues. Germline loops: CDR1 SGHRS, CDR2 YFSETQ. This CDR3 reads CASSLELRNTGAFF. As DNA, the CDR3 is TGCGCCAGCAGCTTGGAACTTCGAAACACTGGAGCTTTCTTT.

This clonotype was detected ten times or more. The chain recombines TRBV7-2 with TRBJ2-1, with D perhaps matching TRBD2 (5 bases). V lost 4 bases and J 4 bases, leaving 14 bases between the germline ends. Germline CDR1 reads SGHTA; CDR2 reads FQGNSA. The CDR3 has 15 residues. The CDR3 spells CASSSSGQLYNEQFF. In nucleotides, the CDR3 is TGTGCCAGCAGCTCCAGCGGCCAACTTTACAATGAGCAGTTCTTC.

This clonotype was counted ten times or more. This chain uses TRBV28 with TRBJ1-3; D is perhaps TRBD1 (6 bases). Germline CDR1 MDHEN, CDR2 SYDVKM. The CDR3 consists of 17 residues. Trimming left V 2 bases short and J 2 bases short, with 16 bases between. DNA for the CDR3: TGTGCCAGCAGTTTACCCCTCGTCACAGGGCCTGGAAACACCATATATTTT. Translating it yields CASSLPLVTGPGNTIYF. The complete variable domain, with remaining parts taken from reference TRBV28 and TRBJ1-3, reads DVKVTQSSRYLVKRTGEKVFLECVQDMDHENMFWYRQDPGLGLRLIYFSYDVKMKEKGDIPEGYSVSREKKERFSLILESASTNQTSMYLCASSLPLVTGPGNTIYFGEGSWLTVV.